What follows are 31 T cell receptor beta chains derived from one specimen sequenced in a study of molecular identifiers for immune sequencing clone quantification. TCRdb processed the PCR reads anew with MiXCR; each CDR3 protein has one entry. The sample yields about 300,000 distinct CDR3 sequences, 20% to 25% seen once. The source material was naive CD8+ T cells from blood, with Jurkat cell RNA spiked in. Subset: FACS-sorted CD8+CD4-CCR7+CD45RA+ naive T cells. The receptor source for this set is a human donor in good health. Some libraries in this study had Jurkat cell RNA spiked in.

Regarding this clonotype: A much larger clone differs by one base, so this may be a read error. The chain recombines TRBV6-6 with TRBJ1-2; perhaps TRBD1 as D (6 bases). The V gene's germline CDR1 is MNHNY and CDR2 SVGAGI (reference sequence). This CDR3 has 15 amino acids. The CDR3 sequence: CVSSPTRTVPDGYTF. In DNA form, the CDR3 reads TGTGTCAGCAGTCCGACGAGGACAGTACCGGATGGCTACACCTTC.

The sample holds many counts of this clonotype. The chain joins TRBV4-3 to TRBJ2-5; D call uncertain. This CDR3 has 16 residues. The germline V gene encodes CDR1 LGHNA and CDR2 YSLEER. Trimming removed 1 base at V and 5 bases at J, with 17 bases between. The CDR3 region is CASSQVFLGSAETQYF. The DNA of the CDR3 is TGCGCCAGCAGCCAAGTATTCCTGGGATCGGCGGAGACCCAGTACTTC.

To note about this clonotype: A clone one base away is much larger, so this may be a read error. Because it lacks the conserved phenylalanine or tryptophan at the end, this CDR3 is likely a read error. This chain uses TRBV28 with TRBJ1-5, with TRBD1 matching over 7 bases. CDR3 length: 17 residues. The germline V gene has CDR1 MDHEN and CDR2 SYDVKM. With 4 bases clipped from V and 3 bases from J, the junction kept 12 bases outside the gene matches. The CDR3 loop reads CASSSYPDRSYNQPQHL. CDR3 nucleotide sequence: TGTGCCAGCAGTTCGTACCCGGACAGGTCGTACAATCAGCCCCAGCATCTT.

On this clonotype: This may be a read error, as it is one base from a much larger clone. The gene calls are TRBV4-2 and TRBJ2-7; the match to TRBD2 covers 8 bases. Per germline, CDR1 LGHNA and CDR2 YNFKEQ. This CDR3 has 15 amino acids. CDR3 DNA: TGTGCCGGCAGCCAAGAGGCGAGCGGGGGCTACGAGCAGTACTTC. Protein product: CAGSQEASGGYEQYF.

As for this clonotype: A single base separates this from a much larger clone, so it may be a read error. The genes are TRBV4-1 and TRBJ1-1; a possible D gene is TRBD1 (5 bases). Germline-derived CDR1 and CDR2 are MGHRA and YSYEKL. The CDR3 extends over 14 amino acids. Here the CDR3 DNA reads TGCGCCAGCAGCCCCCGACAGTTAAACACTGAAGCTCTCTTT. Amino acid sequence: CASSPRQLNTEALF.

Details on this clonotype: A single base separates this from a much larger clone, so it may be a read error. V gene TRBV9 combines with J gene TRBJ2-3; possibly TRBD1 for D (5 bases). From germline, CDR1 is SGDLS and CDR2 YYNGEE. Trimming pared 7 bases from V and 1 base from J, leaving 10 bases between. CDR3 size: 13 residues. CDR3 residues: CASGATGTDTQYF. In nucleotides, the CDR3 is TGTGCCAGCGGCGCGACAGGCACAGATACGCAGTATTTT.

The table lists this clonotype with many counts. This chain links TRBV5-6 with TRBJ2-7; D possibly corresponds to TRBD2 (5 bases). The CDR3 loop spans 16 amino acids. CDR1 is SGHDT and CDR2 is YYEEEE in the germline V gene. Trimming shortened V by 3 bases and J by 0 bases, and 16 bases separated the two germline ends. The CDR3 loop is CASSSVGLPSSYEQYF. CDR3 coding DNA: TGTGCCAGCAGCTCCGTCGGACTCCCCAGCTCCTACGAGCAGTACTTC.

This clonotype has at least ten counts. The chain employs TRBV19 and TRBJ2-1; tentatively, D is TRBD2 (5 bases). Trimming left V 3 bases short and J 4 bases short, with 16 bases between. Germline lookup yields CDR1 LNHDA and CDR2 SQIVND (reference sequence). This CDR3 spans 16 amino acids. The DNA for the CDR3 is TGTGCCAGTAGTATTAGAAACGGGGAGTCGTACAATGAGCAGTTCTTC. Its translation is CASSIRNGESYNEQFF.

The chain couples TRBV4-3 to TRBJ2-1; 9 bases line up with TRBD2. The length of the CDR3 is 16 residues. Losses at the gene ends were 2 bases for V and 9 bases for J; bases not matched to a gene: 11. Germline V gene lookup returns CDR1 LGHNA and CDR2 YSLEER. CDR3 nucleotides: TGCGCCAGCAGCCAAACCGCGGGCGGGGGGGCCGGTGAGCAGTTCTTC. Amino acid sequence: CASSQTAGGGAGEQFF.

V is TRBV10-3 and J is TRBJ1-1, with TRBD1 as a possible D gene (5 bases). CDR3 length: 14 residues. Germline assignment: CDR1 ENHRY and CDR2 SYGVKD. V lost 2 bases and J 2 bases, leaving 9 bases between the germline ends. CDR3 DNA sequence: TGTGCCATCAGTGAGCTAGGACAAAACACTGAAGCTTTCTTT. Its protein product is CAISELGQNTEAFF.

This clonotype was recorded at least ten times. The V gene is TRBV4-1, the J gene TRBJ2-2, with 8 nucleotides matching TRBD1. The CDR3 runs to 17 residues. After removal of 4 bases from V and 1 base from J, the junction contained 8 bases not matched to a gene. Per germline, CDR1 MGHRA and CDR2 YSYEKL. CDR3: CASSPRRGQVNTGELFF. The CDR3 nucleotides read TGCGCCAGCAGCCCGCGAAGGGGACAGGTGAACACCGGGGAGCTGTTTTTT.

The CDR3 nucleotides are TGTGCCACCAGTGACCGGACTAACACCGGGGAGCTGTTTTTT. This translates into CATSDRTNTGELFF. The V call is TRBV24-1, the J call TRBJ2-2; tentative D call: TRBD2 (5 bases). The ends were cut back, 4 bases at V and 2 bases at J, with 7 bases in the middle. Germline V gene lookup returns CDR1 KGHDR and CDR2 SFDVKD. The CDR3 has 14 amino acids.

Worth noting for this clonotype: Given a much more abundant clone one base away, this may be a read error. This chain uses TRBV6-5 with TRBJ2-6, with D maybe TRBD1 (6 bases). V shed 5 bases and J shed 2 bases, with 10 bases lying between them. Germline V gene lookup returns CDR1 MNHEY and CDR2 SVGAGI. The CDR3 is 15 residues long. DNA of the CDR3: TGTGCCAGCAGTCACGAGGGGGCTGGGGCCAACGTCCTGACTTTC. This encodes CASSHEGAGANVLTF.

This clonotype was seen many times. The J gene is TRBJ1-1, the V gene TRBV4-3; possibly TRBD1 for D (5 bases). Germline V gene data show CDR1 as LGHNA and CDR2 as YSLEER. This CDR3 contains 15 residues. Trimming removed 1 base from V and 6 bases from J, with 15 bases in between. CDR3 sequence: CASSQVQGGGAEAFF. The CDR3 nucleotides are TGCGCCAGCAGCCAAGTGCAGGGTGGGGGTGCTGAAGCTTTCTTT.

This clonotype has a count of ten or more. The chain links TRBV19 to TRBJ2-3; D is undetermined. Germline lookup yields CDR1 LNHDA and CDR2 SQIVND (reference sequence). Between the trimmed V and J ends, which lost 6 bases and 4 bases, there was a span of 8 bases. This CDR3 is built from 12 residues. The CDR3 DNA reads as TGTGCCAGTAGCAAGTCACCAGATACGCAGTATTTT. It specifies CASSKSPDTQYF.

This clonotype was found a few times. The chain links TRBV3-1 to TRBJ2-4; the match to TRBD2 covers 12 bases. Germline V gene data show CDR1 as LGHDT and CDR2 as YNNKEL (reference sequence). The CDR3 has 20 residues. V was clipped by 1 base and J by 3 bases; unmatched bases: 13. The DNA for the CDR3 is TGTGCCAGCAGCCAAGTTTCTACTAGCGGGGGGTATCGTGGCAAAAACATTCAGTACTTC. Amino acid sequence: CASSQVSTSGGYRGKNIQYF.

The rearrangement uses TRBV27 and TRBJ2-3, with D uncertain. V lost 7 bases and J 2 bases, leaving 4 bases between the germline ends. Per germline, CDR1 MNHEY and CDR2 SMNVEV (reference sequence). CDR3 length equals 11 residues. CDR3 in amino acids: CASTHTDTQYF. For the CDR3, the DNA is TGTGCCAGCACCCACACAGATACGCAGTATTTT.

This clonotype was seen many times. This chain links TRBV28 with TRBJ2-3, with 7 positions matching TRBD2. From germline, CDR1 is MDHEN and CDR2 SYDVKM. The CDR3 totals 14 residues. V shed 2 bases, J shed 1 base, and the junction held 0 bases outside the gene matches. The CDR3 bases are TGTGCCAGCAGTTTAGCGGGAGGCACAGATACGCAGTATTTT. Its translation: CASSLAGGTDTQYF. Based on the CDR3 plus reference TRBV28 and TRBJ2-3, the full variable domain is DVKVTQSSRYLVKRTGEKVFLECVQDMDHENMFWYRQDPGLGLRLIYFSYDVKMKEKGDIPEGYSVSREKKERFSLILESASTNQTSMYLCASSLAGGTDTQYFGPGTRLTVL.

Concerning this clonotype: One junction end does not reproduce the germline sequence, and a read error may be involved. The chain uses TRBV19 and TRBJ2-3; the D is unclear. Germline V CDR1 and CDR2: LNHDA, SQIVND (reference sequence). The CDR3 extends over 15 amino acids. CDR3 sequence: CASSMVWTSTDAQYF. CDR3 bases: TGTGCCAGTAGTATGGTTTGGACCAGCACAGATGCGCAGTATTTT.

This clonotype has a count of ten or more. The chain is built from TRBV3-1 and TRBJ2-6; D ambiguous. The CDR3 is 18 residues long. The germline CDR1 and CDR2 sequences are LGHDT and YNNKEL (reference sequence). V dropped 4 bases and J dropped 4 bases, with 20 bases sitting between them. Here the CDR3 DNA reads TGTGCCAGCAGCCGCGGTCGGTGGGATAGGGCCGGGGCCAACGTCCTGACTTTC. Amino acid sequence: CASSRGRWDRAGANVLTF.

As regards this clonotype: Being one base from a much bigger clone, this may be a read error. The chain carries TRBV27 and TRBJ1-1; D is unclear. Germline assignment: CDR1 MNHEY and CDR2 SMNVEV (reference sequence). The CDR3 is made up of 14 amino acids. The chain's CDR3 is CASSALGMNTEALF. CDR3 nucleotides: TGTGCCAGCAGTGCCTTAGGAATGAACACTGAAGCTCTCTTT.

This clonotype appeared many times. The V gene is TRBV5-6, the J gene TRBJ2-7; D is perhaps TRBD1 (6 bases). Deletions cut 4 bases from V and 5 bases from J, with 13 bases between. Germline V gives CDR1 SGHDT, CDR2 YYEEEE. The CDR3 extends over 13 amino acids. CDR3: CASSPGHINEQYF. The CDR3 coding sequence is TGTGCCAGCAGCCCGGGACATATTAACGAGCAGTACTTC.

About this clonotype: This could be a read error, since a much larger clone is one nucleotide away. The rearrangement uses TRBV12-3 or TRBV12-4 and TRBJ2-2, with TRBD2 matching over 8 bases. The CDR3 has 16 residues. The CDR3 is CAGSPVGLAGTGELFF. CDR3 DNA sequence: TGTGCCGGCAGTCCGGTCGGCCTAGCGGGCACCGGGGAGCTGTTTTTT.

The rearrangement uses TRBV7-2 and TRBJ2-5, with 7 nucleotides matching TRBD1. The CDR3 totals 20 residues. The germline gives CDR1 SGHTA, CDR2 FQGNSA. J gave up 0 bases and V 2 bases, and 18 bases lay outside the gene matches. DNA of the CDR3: TGTGCCAGCAGCTTATTGTATGCGGTGGGGGACAGCCCGTACCAAGAGACCCAGTACTTC. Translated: CASSLLYAVGDSPYQETQYF. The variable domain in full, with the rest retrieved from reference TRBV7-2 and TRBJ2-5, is GAGVSQSPSNKVTEKGKDVELRCDPISGHTALYWYRQSLGQGLEFLIYFQGNSAPDKSGLPSDRFSAERTGGSVSTLTIQRTQQEDSAVYLCASSLLYAVGDSPYQETQYFGPGTRLLVL.

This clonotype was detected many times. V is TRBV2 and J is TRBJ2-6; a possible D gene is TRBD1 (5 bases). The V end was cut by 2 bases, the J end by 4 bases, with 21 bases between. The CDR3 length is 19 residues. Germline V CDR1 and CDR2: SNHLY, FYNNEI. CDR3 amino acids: CASSEITGVAGPGANVLTF. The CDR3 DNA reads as TGTGCCAGCAGTGAAATAACCGGCGTGGCAGGGCCCGGGGCCAACGTCCTGACTTTC.

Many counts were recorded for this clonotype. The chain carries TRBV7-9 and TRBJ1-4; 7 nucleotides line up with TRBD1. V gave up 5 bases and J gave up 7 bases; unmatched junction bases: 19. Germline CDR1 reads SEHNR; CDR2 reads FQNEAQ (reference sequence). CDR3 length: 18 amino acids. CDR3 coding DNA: TGTGCCAGCAGCCCCGGACAGGCAATCTTGTTGAACACTGAAAAACTGTTTTTT. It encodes CASSPGQAILLNTEKLFF. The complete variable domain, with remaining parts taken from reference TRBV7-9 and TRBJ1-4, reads DTGVSQNPRHKITKRGQNVTFRCDPISEHNRLYWYRQTLGQGPEFLTYFQNEAQLEKSRLLSDRFSAERPKGSFSTLEIQRTEQGDSAMYLCASSPGQAILLNTEKLFFGSGTQLSVL.

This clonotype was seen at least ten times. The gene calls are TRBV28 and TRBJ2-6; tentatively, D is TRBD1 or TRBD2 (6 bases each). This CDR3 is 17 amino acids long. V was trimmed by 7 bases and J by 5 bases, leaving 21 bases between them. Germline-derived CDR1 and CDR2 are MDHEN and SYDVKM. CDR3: CASIRGTTNSRANVLTF. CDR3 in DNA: TGTGCCAGCATCCGGGGGACAACCAACAGTCGGGCCAACGTCCTGACTTTC. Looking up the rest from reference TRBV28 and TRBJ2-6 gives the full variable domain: DVKVTQSSRYLVKRTGEKVFLECVQDMDHENMFWYRQDPGLGLRLIYFSYDVKMKEKGDIPEGYSVSREKKERFSLILESASTNQTSMYLCASIRGTTNSRANVLTFGAGSRLTVL.

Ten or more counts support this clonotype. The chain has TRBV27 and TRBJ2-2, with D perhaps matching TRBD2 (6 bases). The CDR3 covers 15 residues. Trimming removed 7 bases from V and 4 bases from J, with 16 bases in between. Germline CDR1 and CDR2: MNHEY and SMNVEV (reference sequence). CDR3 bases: TGTGCCAGCAAAGGAGGGCCGGAGGGCACCGGGGAGCTGTTTTTT. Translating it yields CASKGGPEGTGELFF.

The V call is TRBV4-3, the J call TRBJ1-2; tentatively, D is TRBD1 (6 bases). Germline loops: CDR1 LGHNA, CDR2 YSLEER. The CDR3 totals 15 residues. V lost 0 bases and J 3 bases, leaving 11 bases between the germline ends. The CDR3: CASSQDRTEHYGYTF. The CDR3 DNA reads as TGCGCCAGCAGCCAAGATCGGACAGAGCACTATGGCTACACCTTC.

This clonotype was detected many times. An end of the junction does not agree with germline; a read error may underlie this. The CDR3 nucleotides are TGCAGCGTCGAAGCTTACGGGAGCGACACCGGGGAGCTGTTTTTT. Amino acid sequence: CSVEAYGSDTGELFF. The rearrangement joins TRBV29-1 to TRBJ2-2; D possibly corresponds to TRBD2 (6 bases). This CDR3 has 15 residues. The germline V gene has CDR1 SQVTM and CDR2 ANQGSEA.

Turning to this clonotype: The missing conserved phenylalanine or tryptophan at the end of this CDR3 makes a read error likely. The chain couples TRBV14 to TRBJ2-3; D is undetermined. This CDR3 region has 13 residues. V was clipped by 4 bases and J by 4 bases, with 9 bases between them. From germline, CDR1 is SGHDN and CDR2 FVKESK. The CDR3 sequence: CASSRVSPDTQYS. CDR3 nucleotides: TGTGCCAGCAGCCGGGTCAGTCCAGATACGCAGTATTCT.